This TCR beta chain was profiled in a study of regulatory T cells in long-lasting Graves disease. Turning to this clonotype: The antigen is not known.

The time point was: newly diagnosed GD, antithyroid drugs for less than 3 months. Generation of the TCR library employed RNA extracted from PBMCs. Regarding the study as a whole: Persistent Graves' patients showed reduced TCR diversity versus newly diagnosed patients. The persistent group shared 3,000 or so public clonotypes, more than the approximately 970 shared by new patients. Owing to a sample size that was small, accuracy may have been reduced.

The TCR beta library used iRepertoire HTBI primers with Arm-PCR amplification of CDR3. TCRdb called the multiplex PCR reads again in MiXCR, with one record for every CDR3 protein. The table shows 510,000 or so distinct CDR3 sequences, with around 12% occurring only once. V was clipped by 1 base and J by 5 bases, with 11 bases between them. The CDR3 runs to 13 residues. Germline CDR1 is DFQATT and CDR2 is SNEGSKA (reference sequence). The same data also went into a second study, on T cells in Graves' hyperthyroidism and ophthalmopathy. Per that paper: Blood held most thyroid clonotypes expanded above 0.001 frequency.

The starting material was peripheral blood mononuclear cells (PBMCs), obtained at new diagnosis, from a patient treated with antithyroid drugs. The clonotype originates from a woman aged 25-40 years with Graves disease. J is TRBJ1-2 and V is TRBV20-1, with unresolved D. DNA for the CDR3: TGCAGTGCTAGAGTGCCGTGGGCATATGGCTACACCTTC. It specifies CSARVPWAYGYTF.